Below are 10 T cell receptor beta chains sequenced from a single sample in a study of T cell changes during pregnancy in multiple sclerosis. Data came from immunoSEQ multiplex PCR; TCRdb stores just in-frame clones and leaves some out. The sample yields about 44,000 clones, over 85% seen once. Sequences were derived from CD4+ T cells from peripheral blood mononuclear cells, sampled in the first trimester of pregnancy. These receptors originate from a female donor with multiple sclerosis, enrolled in a pregnancy study.

This clone was seen a few times. This chain uses TRBV20-1 with TRBJ2-5; maybe TRBD2 (7 bases). V was pared by 7 bases and J by 9 bases, with 9 bases between. Germline CDR1 is DFQATT and CDR2 is SNEGSKA (reference sequence). This CDR3 is built from 9 residues. This chain's CDR3 is CSVGGAQYF. The CDR3 DNA reads as TGCAGTGTAGGGGGGGCCCAGTACTTC.

The rearrangement links TRBV14 to TRBJ2-2; possibly TRBD2 for D (5 bases). Germline assignment: CDR1 SGHDN and CDR2 FVKESK. The CDR3 sequence is 14 residues long. Trimming cost V 4 bases and J 8 bases, with 14 bases left between them. CDR3 sequence: CASSRDLASGELFF. Written as DNA, the CDR3 is TGTGCCAGCAGCCGGGATCTAGCATCAGGGGAGCTGTTTTTT.

The rearrangement links TRBV4-3 to TRBJ2-7; TRBD2 aligns across 7 bases. The CDR3 runs to 16 residues. Trimming at V came to 0 bases and at J to 3 bases, leaving 8 bases not matched to a gene. Germline assignment: CDR1 LGHNA and CDR2 YSLEER. The chain's CDR3 is CASSQDWAGGSYEQYF. CDR3 coding DNA: TGCGCCAGCAGCCAAGATTGGGCCGGCGGGAGCTACGAGCAGTACTTC.

The table lists this clone with a count of one. The J gene is TRBJ1-2, the V gene TRBV27; maybe TRBD1 (6 bases). V lost 8 bases and J 3 bases, leaving 10 bases between the germline ends. Germline V lookup: CDR1 MNHEY, CDR2 SMNVEV (reference sequence). This CDR3 is built from 12 residues. The CDR3 DNA follows: TGTGCCAGCTGGGACAACGACTATGGCTACACCTTC. Protein product: CASWDNDYGYTF.

This clone was observed once. The V and J genes are TRBV5-1 and TRBJ2-7, with D possibly being TRBD2 (6 bases). Trimming removed 3 bases from V and 1 base from J, with 14 bases in between. The CDR3 is made up of 15 amino acids. CDR1 and CDR2 (germline): SGHRS, YFSETQ. The CDR3 DNA reads TGCGCCAGCAGCTCGGGGGTCAGTCGTTCCTACGAGCAGTACTTC. Translation gives CASSSGVSRSYEQYF.

The V gene is TRBV5-1, the J gene TRBJ2-7; 8 nucleotides line up with TRBD1. The germline CDR1 and CDR2 sequences are SGHRS and YFSETQ. The CDR3 sequence is 17 residues long. Trimming took 6 bases from V and 1 from J; bases not matched to a gene: 15. This CDR3 is CASKLGTGLLISYEQYF. The CDR3 DNA follows: TGCGCCAGCAAGCTTGGGACAGGACTCTTGATATCCTACGAGCAGTACTTC.

This clone has just one count. The V and J genes are TRBV5-1 and TRBJ2-5; 9 nucleotides match TRBD1. Germline CDR1 and CDR2: SGHRS and YFSETQ. The length of the CDR3 is 13 residues. Trimming at V came to 5 bases and at J to 3 bases, leaving 2 bases not matched to a gene. The CDR3 spells CASRRTGEETQYF. CDR3 nucleotide sequence: TGCGCCAGCAGGCGGACAGGGGAAGAGACCCAGTACTTC. The whole variable domain, filled in from reference TRBV5-1 and TRBJ2-5, reads KAGVTQTPRYLIKTRGQQVTLSCSPISGHRSVSWYQQTPGQGLQFLFEYFSETQRNKGNFPGRFSGRQFSNSRSEMNVSTLELGDSALYLCASRRTGEETQYFGPGTRLLVL.

The chain links TRBV10-3 to TRBJ2-1, with 11 bases identical to TRBD2. The V segment lost 4 bases and the J segment 4 bases; nucleotides outside the gene matches: 0. This CDR3 has 14 residues. Germline loops: CDR1 ENHRY, CDR2 SYGVKD. This CDR3 is CAISGLAGYNEQFF. The CDR3 nucleotides are TGTGCCATCAGTGGACTAGCGGGATACAATGAGCAGTTCTTC.

V gene TRBV18 combines with J gene TRBJ2-7; 8 bases align to TRBD2. The CDR3 has 14 amino acids. Germline lookup yields CDR1 KGHSH and CDR2 LQKENI. V shed 0 bases and J 3 bases; nucleotides not matched to a gene: 1. The CDR3, as DNA: TGTGCCAGCTCACCACCGGGACTAGGCTACGAGCAGTACTTC. It specifies CASSPPGLGYEQYF.

V and J are TRBV5-4 and TRBJ2-2; 12 bases are shared with TRBD1. The CDR3 is 16 amino acids. The germline V gene has CDR1 SGHNT and CDR2 YYREEE (reference sequence). Unmatched junction bases numbered 7, after V lost 3 bases and J lost 7 bases. The CDR3 DNA sequence: TGTGCCAGCAGCTGGTGGGGACAGGGGGCGAACGGGGAGCTGTTTTTT. This gives the protein CASSWWGQGANGELFF. Looking up the rest from reference TRBV5-4 and TRBJ2-2 gives the full variable domain: ETGVTQSPTHLIKTRGQQVTLRCSSQSGHNTVSWYQQALGQGPQFIFQYYREEENGRGNFPPRFSGLQFPNYSSELNVNALELDDSALYLCASSWWGQGANGELFFGEGSRLTVL.